What follows are 5 T cell receptor beta chains derived from one specimen sequenced in a study of blood T cell repertoires in COVID-19. Sequencing was performed with immunoSEQ multiplex PCR; in TCRdb, only in-frame clones are kept and a portion is missing. The sample yields more than 85,000 clones, about 88% seen once. Material: peripheral blood. These receptors were obtained from a man aged 45-60 years with active or convalescent COVID-19.

In DNA, the CDR3 is TGTGCCACCGCGCCGACAGGGCCTTCCAATCAGCCCCAGCATTTT. Amino acids: CATAPTGPSNQPQHF. The chain has TRBV24-1 and TRBJ1-5; 7 nucleotides line up with TRBD1. The germline V gene encodes CDR1 KGHDR and CDR2 SFDVKD. The V gene end was trimmed by 9 bases and the J gene end by 3 bases; junction bases not matched to a gene: 10. The CDR3 consists of 15 residues.

The chain has TRBV5-1 and TRBJ1-5; 8 nucleotides match TRBD1. CDR1 is SGHRS and CDR2 is YFSETQ in the germline V gene. CDR3 length: 14 residues. V lost 4 bases, J lost 5 bases, and 5 bases stayed unmatched. CDR3 in DNA: TGCGCCAGCAGCAAAGGACAGGGCGATCAGCCCCAGCATTTT. Its protein product is CASSKGQGDQPQHF.

The chain uses TRBV19 and TRBJ1-1, with D possibly TRBD1 on 6 matching bases. CDR1 is LNHDA and CDR2 is SQIVND in the germline V gene (reference sequence). This CDR3 is built from 15 residues. The V end was cut by 6 bases, the J end by 1 base, with 15 bases between. The CDR3 is CASRTTGSGNTEAFF. CDR3 DNA: TGTGCCAGTAGGACAACAGGGTCGGGGAACACTGAAGCTTTCTTT.

Judged by abundance, this clone is medium-sized. This chain joins TRBV7-9 and TRBJ2-7, with 8 positions matching TRBD1. J gave up 6 bases and V 0 bases, and 1 base lay outside the gene matches. CDR1 and CDR2 from the germline V gene are SEHNR and FQNEAQ (reference sequence). This CDR3 contains 13 residues. CDR3 sequence: CASSLAGQVEQYF. The CDR3 DNA is TGTGCCAGCAGCTTAGCGGGACAGGTCGAGCAGTACTTC. The full variable domain, rest sourced from reference TRBV7-9 and TRBJ2-7, is DTGVSQNPRHKITKRGQNVTFRCDPISEHNRLYWYRQTLGQGPEFLTYFQNEAQLEKSRLLSDRFSAERPKGSFSTLEIQRTEQGDSAMYLCASSLAGQVEQYFGPGTRLTVT.

V gene TRBV16 combines with J gene TRBJ2-3, with D perhaps TRBD2 (5 bases). This CDR3 region has 14 residues. Trimming took off 0 bases at V and 6 bases at J, with 10 bases between the two ends. Per germline, CDR1 KGHSY and CDR2 FQNENV. The CDR3 coding sequence is TGTGCCAGCAGCCAATCGGGAGTAGGTGATACGCAGTATTTT. It specifies CASSQSGVGDTQYF.